This T cell receptor (beta chain) was obtained from a study of response to subunit inactivated influenza vaccine. Trimming removed 2 bases from V and 4 bases from J, with 12 bases in between. The CDR3 consists of 15 residues. The V gene's germline CDR1 is MGHRA and CDR2 YSYEKL. TCRdb called the RT-PCR reads again in MiXCR, with one record for every CDR3 protein. The profile shows 500,000 to 550,000 distinct CDR3 sequences, roughly a quarter of them singletons. These sequences were also reported in another study, on T cells expressing NK-cell markers. That paper notes: Generation of TCR beta cDNA was performed by 5'RACE template switching incorporating UMIs.

The receptor was isolated from a man aged 50 to 60 who received an inactivated influenza vaccine. This specimen consisted of CD4+ T cells sorted from PBMCs, obtained 11 to 12 days after vaccination. The chain has TRBV4-1 and TRBJ1-3; possibly TRBD1 for D (6 bases). The chain's CDR3 is CASSQFKTGGNTIYF. CDR3 coding DNA: TGCGCCAGCAGCCAATTTAAGACAGGAGGAAACACCATATATTTT.